Given below is one T cell receptor (beta chain) in context. CDR1 is LGHNA, CDR2 YNFKEQ, per germline. V shed 3 bases and J shed 5 bases, with 11 bases lying between them. CDR3 size: 14 residues. The sample is drawn from a study of T cell responses to AZD1222 COVID-19 vaccine. Repertoires were generated with immunoSEQ multiplex PCR, while TCRdb's copy carries only in-frame clones and drops some. The data show about 130,000 clones, around 84% seen once. This receptor was identified in an adult in good health. This sample comprised peripheral blood, obtained on day 0 of AZD1222 vaccination. This rearrangement joins TRBV4-2 to TRBJ1-5, with D possibly being TRBD1 (5 bases). CDR3 nucleotide sequence: TGTGCCAGCAGCCACCTCACAGGAGATCAGCCCCAGCATTTT. It specifies CASSHLTGDQPQHF.